A few counts support the clone carrying this TCR beta chain. The antigen is unknown. CDR1 is SGHTA, CDR2 FQGNSA, per germline. This CDR3 is 15 amino acids long. V was shortened by 5 bases and J by 1 base, with 14 bases between the two germline ends. The data derive from a study of cytomegalovirus exposure and HLA in healthy donors. Looking at the study overall: HLA-typed donors contributed 80 million or so unique TCRs, which were held in an early data release. Most genotyped donors, around four fifths of fewer than 400, had Caucasian-associated genetic ancestry. Study conclusions and caveats: Reportedly, TCR beta sequences accurately predicted HLA-A and HLA-B alleles in most subjects.

In the PCR, 60 Vbeta and 13 Jbeta primers were used. Here immunoSEQ multiplex PCR was the method, and the copy in TCRdb shows in-frame clones only, minus some. The data hold around 190,000 clones, with about 80% observed a single time. This receptor was identified in a woman aged 35 to 49 in good health and CMV-seronegative. The sample comprised PBMCs. This chain uses TRBV7-2 with TRBJ1-1; D call uncertain. CDR3 coding DNA: TGTGCCAGCAGCCCGAGGGCAGGTGCGAACACTGAAGCTTTCTTT. It translates to CASSPRAGANTEAFF.